The present T cell receptor beta chain was sequenced within a study of T-cell reconstitution after alpha-beta-depleted transplantation in children. Unique molecular identifiers were used to barcode this TCRbeta library. Via MiXCR, TCRdb re-called the PCR reads, giving one row per CDR3 protein. The data contain fewer than 700,000 distinct CDR3 sequences, around 13% of them singletons. Trimming cost V 4 bases and J 8 bases; bases outside gene matches: 9. Germline-derived CDR1 and CDR2 are SGHDT and YYEEEE. CDR3 length equals 14 residues. The clonotype originates from a male patient younger than 18 who had a stem cell transplant for acute myeloid leukemia, so the T cells may come from the graft donor. The chain has TRBV5-6 and TRBJ2-1; 7 nucleotides agree with TRBD1. The source was PBMCs, mostly from graft donor cells, collected 360 days after TCRalphabeta/CD19-depleted stem cell transplant. The DNA for the CDR3 is TGTGCCAGCAGCCCGGGACAGTGGGGCGATGAGCAGTTCTTC. This translates into CASSPGQWGDEQFF. The full variable domain, in which reference TRBV5-6 and TRBJ2-1 provide the parts outside the CDR3, is DAGVTQSPTHLIKTRGQQVTLRCSPKSGHDTVSWYQQALGQGPQFIFQYYEEEERQRGNFPDRFSGHQFPNYSSELNVNALLLGDSALYLCASSPGQWGDEQFFGPGTRLTVL.